The 30 T cell receptor beta chains presented below share a single source sample, sequenced in a study of CD8+CD57+ T cells in acquired aplastic anemia. Genomic DNA constituted the template upon which TCR beta VDJ and CDR3 profiling was performed. TCRdb fed the reads into MiXCR, producing one record per CDR3 protein. The sample has hundreds of thousands of distinct CDR3 sequences; 65% to 80% are singletons. The sample consisted of sorted CD4+, CD8+, or CD8+CD57+ T cells (not recorded which) from PBMCs. The receptor source for this set is a human donor in good health, serving as a control.

A word on this clonotype: This could be a read error, since a much larger clone is one nucleotide away. The chain has TRBV4-1 and TRBJ2-5; no definite D call. The CDR3 runs to 13 residues. Between the trimmed V and J ends, which lost 0 bases and 7 bases, there was a span of 9 bases. CDR1 and CDR2 from the germline V gene are MGHRA and YSYEKL. CDR3 DNA: TGCGCCAGCAGCCAAGACCGGAAAGGGACCCAGTACTTC. Its translation: CASSQDRKGTQYF.

A word on this clonotype: A single base separates this from a much larger clone, so it may be a read error. The J gene is TRBJ1-4, the V gene TRBV20-1; D unresolved. This CDR3 has 14 residues. CDR1 is DFQATT, CDR2 SNEGSKA, per germline (reference sequence). CDR3 coding DNA: TGCAGTGCTAATACTCCAGCAACTAATGAAAAACTGCTTTTT. Its protein product is CSANTPATNEKLLF.

The J gene is TRBJ2-3, the V gene TRBV25-1, with D perhaps matching TRBD1 or TRBD2 (6 bases each). Germline V gene data show CDR1 as MGHDK and CDR2 as SYGVNS. V lost 3 bases to trimming and J lost 5 bases, with 15 bases between them. CDR3 length: 15 amino acids. In DNA, the CDR3 is TGTGCCAGCAGTGATGGAGGGGGGATAGTAGATACGCAGTATTTT. Translation: CASSDGGGIVDTQYF.

This chain joins TRBV2 and TRBJ1-1; D is perhaps TRBD1 (5 bases). V lost 7 bases, J lost 13 bases, and 25 bases lay in between. Germline CDR1 and CDR2: SNHLY and FYNNEI. The length of the CDR3 is 14 residues. The CDR3 here is CASTGGRKTRELFF. CDR3 coding DNA: TGTGCCAGCACGGGGGGAAGAAAGACCAGGGAGCTTTTCTTT.

This chain joins TRBV2 and TRBJ2-2; perhaps TRBD2 as D (5 bases). CDR1 is SNHLY and CDR2 is FYNNEI in the germline V gene. The ends were cut back, 6 bases at V and 8 bases at J, with 13 bases in the middle. The length of the CDR3 is 13 residues. CDR3 protein: CASSYGLEGELFF. The CDR3, as DNA: TGTGCCAGCAGCTACGGACTCGAGGGGGAGCTGTTTTTT.

Concerning this clonotype itself: An end of the junction does not agree with germline; a read error may underlie this. The CDR3 nucleotides read TGTCCCATCAGCCATGTCGGCCGGAGCTCCTACAATGAGCAGTTCTTC. Translation gives CPISHVGRSSYNEQFF. This chain connects TRBV10-3 to TRBJ2-1; D is unresolved. Germline assignment: CDR1 ENHRY and CDR2 SYGVKD. This CDR3 has 16 amino acids.

This clonotype was picked up one time. Germline and junction disagree at one end, which may indicate a read error. The CDR3 DNA sequence: TGTGCCAGCAGCTTAGGCAAAGGACCTAACTATGGCTGCACCTTC. Translated, it gives CASSLGKGPNYGCTF. The chain is built from TRBV7-9 and TRBJ1-2; D not certain. This CDR3 has 15 residues. Per the germline V gene, CDR1 is SEHNR and CDR2 is FQNEAQ (reference sequence). Full variable domain (outside the CDR3, taken from reference TRBV7-9 and TRBJ1-2): DTGVSQNPRHKITKRGQNVTFRCDPISEHNRLYWYRQTLGQGPEFLTYFQNEAQLEKSRLLSDRFSAERPKGSFSTLEIQRTEQGDSAMYLCASSLGKGPNYGCTFGSGTRLTVV.

The rearrangement uses TRBV7-3 and TRBJ2-3; D is possibly TRBD2 (5 bases). Germline CDR1 reads SGHTA; CDR2 reads FQGTGA. Trimming took off 6 bases at V and 15 bases at J, with 28 bases between the two ends. The CDR3 spans 15 residues. The CDR3 reads CASSYASSTASPLYF. The CDR3 DNA reads as TGTGCCAGCAGTTACGCTAGCAGTACCGCGTCACCCCTCTATTTT.

This chain joins TRBV2 and TRBJ1-4; 9 nucleotides agree with TRBD1. The CDR3 totals 16 residues. Trimming cost V 6 bases and J 5 bases; bases outside gene matches: 10. CDR1 is SNHLY and CDR2 is FYNNEI in the germline V gene. CDR3 nucleotides: TGTGCCAGCAGCGGAACAGGGGGCGAGATGAATGAAAAACTGTTTTTT. The encoded protein is CASSGTGGEMNEKLFF.

This clonotype came up once. The V gene is TRBV29-1, the J gene TRBJ1-1; TRBD1 might be the D (6 bases). The CDR3 loop spans 14 amino acids. In germline, CDR1 is SQVTM, CDR2 ANQGSEA. With 5 bases removed from V and 3 bases from J, the gap between germline ends came to 16 bases. The chain's CDR3 is CSVCSGGAYTEAFF. CDR3 sequence (DNA): TGCAGCGTTTGCAGCGGGGGCGCATACACTGAAGCTTTCTTT. The entire variable domain, with the rest obtained from reference TRBV29-1 and TRBJ1-1, is as follows: SAVISQKPSRDICQRGTSLTIQCQVDSQVTMMFWYRQQPGQSLTLIATANQGSEATYESGFVIDKFPISRPNLTFSTLTVSNMSPEDSSIYLCSVCSGGAYTEAFFGQGTRLTVV.

This clonotype was found once. This CDR3 is missing its conserved last phenylalanine or tryptophan, likely due to a read error. The limits of the CDR3 on the DNA are not certain, so only TCRdb's listed CDR3 is given. This rearrangement joins TRBV7-2 to TRBJ1-6; the table's TRBD1 call for D was not verified on the DNA. Termini included, the CDR3 measures 13 amino acids. CDR1 SGHTA and CDR2 FQGNSA come from the germline V gene. The CDR3 region is CASSSGTAVYEQY.

A note on this clonotype: This CDR3 is missing its conserved last phenylalanine or tryptophan, likely due to a read error. The chain has TRBV7-2 and TRBJ1-3, with D unclear. This CDR3 is 13 amino acids long. CDR1 SGHTA and CDR2 FQGNSA come from the germline V gene. The CDR3 DNA reads as TGTGCCAGCAGTTTAGCGGAGGGAAACAACATATATTTG. Translation: CASSLAEGNNIYL.

This clonotype was recorded once. At one end, the junction sequence differs from germline, possibly due to a read error. V usage is TRBV7-9 and J usage is TRBJ2-5; unclear D gene. The length of the CDR3 is 14 residues. Germline V gene lookup returns CDR1 SEHNR and CDR2 FQNEAQ (reference sequence). The chain's CDR3 is CASSLEQPQHIGDF. In nucleotides, the CDR3 is TGTGCCAGCAGCTTAGAACAGCCCCAGCATATTGGTGATTTC.

This clonotype has just one count. A junction boundary mismatches the germline segment, possibly from a read error. V is TRBV6-5 and J is TRBJ1-2; D call uncertain. This CDR3 is built from 15 residues. CDR1 is MNHEY and CDR2 is SVGAGI in the germline V gene. CDR3: CASSFKEPTNYGYAF. In DNA, the CDR3 is TGTGCCAGCAGTTTTAAGGAACCTACTAACTATGGCTACGCCTTC.

The gene calls are TRBV12-3 or TRBV12-4 and TRBJ1-1; D not certain. Deletions cut 6 bases from V and 1 base from J, with 12 bases between. This CDR3 contains 14 residues. The CDR3 DNA follows: TGTGCCAGCAGAATGGGCGGACGGAACACTGAAGCTTTCTTT. This sequence encodes CASRMGGRNTEAFF.

The chain couples TRBV6-6 to TRBJ1-5, with 9 positions matching TRBD1. This CDR3 is built from 15 residues. Germline CDR1 is MNHNY and CDR2 is SVGAGI (reference sequence). The trim removed 6 bases at V and 4 bases at J, leaving 7 bases unmatched. The CDR3 reads CASSPLGTGNQPQHF. For the CDR3, the DNA is TGTGCCAGCAGCCCCCTCGGGACAGGGAATCAGCCCCAGCATTTT.

This clonotype was observed at least ten times. This chain connects TRBV30 to TRBJ1-6; 7 bases map to TRBD1. V lost 2 bases, J lost 10 bases, and 8 bases stayed unmatched. Germline-derived CDR1 and CDR2 are GTSNPN and SVGIG (reference sequence). The CDR3 consists of 14 residues. The CDR3 here is CAWSLQGLGSPLHF. CDR3 nucleotides: TGTGCCTGGAGTCTACAGGGGTTGGGATCACCCCTCCACTTT.

As to this clonotype: The junction departs from the called germline gene at one end, perhaps through a read error. This rearrangement joins TRBV5-1 to TRBJ2-5; D is perhaps TRBD1 or TRBD2 (6 bases each). There are 15 residues in the CDR3. Germline CDR1 SGHRS, CDR2 YFSETQ. The CDR3 region has the DNA TGTGCCAGCAGCTTAGGACGGGGGCGCACAGAGACCCAGTACTTC. Its protein is CASSLGRGRTETQYF.

The chain couples TRBV12-3 or TRBV12-4 to TRBJ1-6; D is unresolved. Trimming took 3 bases from V and 6 from J, leaving 9 bases between them. The CDR3 consists of 14 residues. This CDR3 is CASSFDMGNSPLHF. The CDR3 DNA reads as TGTGCCAGCAGTTTTGATATGGGTAATTCACCCCTCCACTTT.

The chain recombines TRBV14 with TRBJ2-7; D is ambiguous. Germline CDR1 and CDR2: SGHDN and FVKESK. V was shortened by 8 bases and J by 9 bases, with 26 bases between the two germline ends. There are 15 residues in the CDR3. The CDR3 spells CASCRLDTGSFLQYF. The CDR3 DNA reads TGTGCCAGCTGCCGATTAGACACTGGATCCTTCTTGCAGTACTTC.

The genes are TRBV5-4 and TRBJ1-2; no reliable D call. The CDR3 extends over 14 amino acids. Trimming removed 4 bases from V and 2 bases from J, with 12 bases in between. Germline CDR1 is SGHNT and CDR2 is YYREEE (reference sequence). The CDR3 here is CASSAVTANYGYTF. CDR3 in DNA: TGTGCCAGCAGCGCGGTAACGGCGAACTATGGCTACACCTTC.

This clonotype was seen at least ten times. V gene TRBV5-1 combines with J gene TRBJ2-5, with TRBD1 as a possible D gene (5 bases). The CDR3 runs to 16 residues. V was cut by 0 bases and J by 2 bases, with 14 bases left in between. CDR1 and CDR2 from the germline V gene are SGHRS and YFSETQ. CDR3 protein: CASSLARGGPQETQYF. CDR3 coding DNA: TGCGCCAGCAGCTTGGCTAGGGGTGGACCACAAGAGACCCAGTACTTC.

This clonotype was seen at least ten times. This chain connects TRBV2 to TRBJ1-1; maybe TRBD1 (6 bases). V was trimmed by 3 bases and J by 0 bases, leaving 8 bases between them. The CDR3 loop spans 14 amino acids. Germline V gene data show CDR1 as SNHLY and CDR2 as FYNNEI. CDR3 sequence reads: CASSDRDMNTEAFF. The CDR3 DNA sequence: TGTGCCAGCAGTGACCGGGACATGAACACTGAAGCTTTCTTT. The full variable domain, with the rest looked up from reference TRBV2 and TRBJ1-1, is EPEVTQTPSHQVTQMGQEVILRCVPISNHLYFYWYRQILGQKVEFLVSFYNNEISEKSEIFDDQFSVERPDGSNFTLKIRSTKLEDSAMYFCASSDRDMNTEAFFGQGTRLTVV.

This rearrangement joins TRBV20-1 to TRBJ1-2; tentatively, D is TRBD1 (5 bases). Trimming took off 2 bases at V and 7 bases at J, with 23 bases between the two ends. Looked up from germline, CDR1 is DFQATT and CDR2 is SNEGSKA (reference sequence). The CDR3 has 16 amino acids. CDR3 nucleotides: TGCAGTGCTAGAAGCCAAGGGGTGGAGAAATGGCCTGGCTACACCTTC. Its protein is CSARSQGVEKWPGYTF.

The chain recombines TRBV19 with TRBJ1-2; maybe TRBD1 (5 bases). Trimming pared 10 bases from V and 3 bases from J, leaving 21 bases between. Germline V gene data show CDR1 as LNHDA and CDR2 as SQIVND (reference sequence). CDR3 length equals 15 residues. The CDR3 sequence is CAIDTCTGADYGYTF. CDR3 in DNA: TGTGCCATTGACACCTGCACAGGAGCGGACTATGGCTACACCTTC.

This clonotype was counted many times. The chain uses TRBV5-8 and TRBJ2-3; either TRBD1 or TRBD2 may supply D (5 bases each). There are 15 residues in the CDR3. Trimming removed 3 bases at V and 4 bases at J, with 15 bases between. The germline V gene encodes CDR1 SGHTS and CDR2 YDEGEE. In DNA, the CDR3 is TGTGCCAGCAGCTGGACGGGACCCAAGGCAGATACGCAGTATTTT. Amino acids: CASSWTGPKADTQYF.

Note on this clonotype: The junction differs from germline at one of its ends, possibly a read error. V usage is TRBV7-3 and J usage is TRBJ2-2, with D tentatively TRBD2 (6 bases). CDR1 and CDR2 from the germline V gene are SGHTA and FQGTGA. This CDR3 region has 13 residues. CDR3 loop: CASSDTRGGEQFF. DNA for the CDR3: TGTGCCAGCAGCGATACGAGGGGCGGGGAGCAGTTCTTT. Together with reference TRBV7-3 and TRBJ2-2, the CDR3 gives the full variable domain: GAGVSQTPSNKVTEKGKYVELRCDPISGHTALYWYRQSLGQGPEFLIYFQGTGAADDSGLPNDRFFAVRPEGSVSTLKIQRTERGDSAVYLCASSDTRGGEQFFGEGSRLTVL.

The chain recombines TRBV7-9 with TRBJ1-1; D unresolved. The CDR3 length is 14 residues. V lost 8 bases and J 3 bases, leaving 16 bases between the germline ends. CDR1 is SEHNR and CDR2 is FQNEAQ in the germline V gene (reference sequence). CDR3 region: CASYMSQVDTEAFF. The CDR3 DNA reads TGTGCCAGCTATATGAGTCAGGTGGACACTGAAGCTTTCTTT.

Concerning this clonotype itself: One junction end does not reproduce the germline sequence, and a read error may be involved. The gene calls are TRBV19 and TRBJ2-7; a possible D gene is TRBD1 (6 bases). CDR3 length equals 14 residues. The germline V gene encodes CDR1 LNHDA and CDR2 SQIVND (reference sequence). The CDR3 here is CASRNTGTTNEKHF. The CDR3 DNA sequence: TGTGCCAGTAGGAACACCGGGACAACCAACGAGAAGCACTTC. Filled out from reference TRBV19 and TRBJ2-7, the complete variable domain reads DGGITQSPKYLFRKEGQNVTLSCEQNLNHDAMYWYRQDPGQGLRLIYYSQIVNDFQKGDIAEGYSVSREKKESFPLTVTSAQKNPTAFYLCASRNTGTTNEKHFGPGTRLTVT.

This clonotype was seen repeatedly, ten times or more. V and J are TRBV7-2 and TRBJ2-7, with D possibly TRBD2 on 6 matching bases. The V and J ends lost 1 base and 4 bases respectively, with 14 bases between them. This CDR3 has 15 residues. Germline V CDR1 and CDR2: SGHTA, FQGNSA. CDR3 DNA: TGTGCCAGCAGCTTAGGGGCGGGACCGCAATACGAGCAGTACTTC. Translating gives CASSLGAGPQYEQYF. The whole variable domain, filled in from reference TRBV7-2 and TRBJ2-7, reads GAGVSQSPSNKVTEKGKDVELRCDPISGHTALYWYRQSLGQGLEFLIYFQGNSAPDKSGLPSDRFSAERTGGSVSTLTIQRTQQEDSAVYLCASSLGAGPQYEQYFGPGTRLTVT.